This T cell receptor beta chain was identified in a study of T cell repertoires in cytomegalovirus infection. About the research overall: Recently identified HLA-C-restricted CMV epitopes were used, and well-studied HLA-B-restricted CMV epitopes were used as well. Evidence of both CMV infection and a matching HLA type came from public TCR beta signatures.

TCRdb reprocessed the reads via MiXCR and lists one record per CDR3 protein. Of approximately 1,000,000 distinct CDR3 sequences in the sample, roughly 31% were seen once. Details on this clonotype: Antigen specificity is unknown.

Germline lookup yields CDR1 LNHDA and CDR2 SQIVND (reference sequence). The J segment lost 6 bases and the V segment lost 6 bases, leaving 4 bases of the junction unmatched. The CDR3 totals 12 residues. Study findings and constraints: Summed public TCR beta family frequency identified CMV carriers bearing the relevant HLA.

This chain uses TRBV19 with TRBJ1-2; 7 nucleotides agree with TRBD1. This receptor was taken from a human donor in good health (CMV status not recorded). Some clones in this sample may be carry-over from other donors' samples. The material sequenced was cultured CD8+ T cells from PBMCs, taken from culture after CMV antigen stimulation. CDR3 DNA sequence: TGTGCCAGTAGCGGGACAGCGAATGGCTACACCTTC. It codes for CASSGTANGYTF.